The 28 T cell receptor beta chains listed next were all sequenced from one sample in a study of OX40 agonist ivuxolimab in advanced cancers. The assay was immunoSEQ multiplex PCR, and TCRdb's table has in-frame clones only and misses some. Of 45,000 to 50,000 clones detected, 75% to 90% appear once; the ten largest clones hold less than 60%. The sequencing used CD4+ or CD8+ T cells sorted from blood, collected in a trial of the OX40 agonist ivuxolimab. The origin of the receptors is an adult with an advanced solid tumor such as melanoma, head and neck, liver or kidney cancer.

V and J are TRBV4-2 and TRBJ1-3; no clear D. In germline, CDR1 is LGHNA, CDR2 YNFKEQ. The CDR3 runs 17 residues. V shed 0 bases and J shed 0 bases, with 12 bases lying between them. CDR3 sequence: CASSQDSGLGSGNTIYF. The CDR3 DNA reads TGTGCCAGCAGCCAAGATTCGGGCCTGGGCTCTGGAAACACCATATATTTT.

The rearrangement joins TRBV28 to TRBJ2-3; TRBD2 matches at 8 bases. Germline V gives CDR1 MDHEN, CDR2 SYDVKM. The CDR3 contains 15 residues. With 2 bases clipped from V and 2 bases from J, the junction kept 3 bases outside the gene matches. CDR3 bases: TGTGCCAGCAGTTTACCTAGCGGGCTCACAGATACGCAGTATTTT. It translates to CASSLPSGLTDTQYF.

The count of this clone is one. This sequence joins TRBV4-1 and TRBJ2-1; D ambiguous. Trimming stripped 0 bases from V and 4 bases from J, with 10 bases between. The CDR3 totals 15 residues. The germline V gene has CDR1 MGHRA and CDR2 YSYEKL. CDR3: CASSQDINGYNEQFF. The CDR3 nucleotides read TGCGCCAGCAGCCAAGATATCAACGGTTACAATGAGCAGTTCTTC.

J is TRBJ2-2 and V is TRBV7-2; no definite D call. The CDR3 consists of 18 residues. V shed 1 base and J shed 6 bases, with 21 bases lying between them. Germline V lookup: CDR1 SGHTA, CDR2 FQGNSA. This chain's CDR3 is CASSLGSATTPAAGELFF. CDR3 coding DNA: TGTGCCAGCAGCTTAGGTAGTGCGACAACCCCGGCGGCCGGGGAGCTGTTTTTT.

This clone was seen a few times. V is TRBV5-1 and J is TRBJ2-3, with D perhaps matching TRBD1 or TRBD2 (5 bases each). The CDR3 covers 15 residues. The germline V gene encodes CDR1 SGHRS and CDR2 YFSETQ. V lost 3 bases, J lost 2 bases, and 13 bases lay in between. For the CDR3, the DNA is TGCGCCAGCAGCTCCTCCCGGGGACCCACAGATACGCAGTATTTT. As protein: CASSSSRGPTDTQYF.

This chain joins TRBV10-3 and TRBJ2-7; unclear D gene. Germline V CDR1 and CDR2: ENHRY, SYGVKD. The CDR3 has 11 residues. V lost 9 bases, J lost 3 bases, and 9 bases lay in between. The CDR3 DNA reads TGTGCCATTTCGATTGGCTACGAGCAGTACTTC. As protein: CAISIGYEQYF.

The CDR3 sequence is CATSSPGLYYEQYF. CDR3 sequence (DNA): TGTGCCACCAGCAGTCCGGGACTCTACTACGAGCAGTACTTC. The V call is TRBV15, the J call TRBJ2-7; D possibly corresponds to TRBD2 (6 bases). The CDR3 spans 14 residues. V was pared by 3 bases and J by 3 bases, with 12 bases between. Germline CDR1 reads LNHNV; CDR2 reads YYDKDF (reference sequence).

The chain links TRBV11-2 to TRBJ2-5; D not certain. From germline, CDR1 is SGHAT and CDR2 FQNNGV. The CDR3 spans 11 residues. Trimming left V 2 bases short and J 5 bases short, with 3 bases between. Here the CDR3 reads CASSLIETQYF. Here the CDR3 DNA reads TGTGCCAGCAGCTTAATCGAGACCCAGTACTTC.

The J gene is TRBJ1-1, the V gene TRBV27; a possible D gene is TRBD1 (6 bases). Germline CDR1 is MNHEY and CDR2 is SMNVEV (reference sequence). Trimming cost V 3 bases and J 11 bases, with 16 bases left between them. CDR3 length equals 13 residues. The CDR3 sequence is CASSLTPGRGAFF. Here the CDR3 DNA reads TGTGCCAGCAGTTTGACCCCTGGCAGGGGCGCTTTCTTT.

The V gene is TRBV28, the J gene TRBJ1-4; D is ambiguous. Trimming pared 6 bases from V and 0 bases from J, leaving 23 bases between. Germline V gene data show CDR1 as MDHEN and CDR2 as SYDVKM. The CDR3 runs to 19 residues. CDR3: CASSTKVADFSTTNEKLFF. The DNA of the CDR3 is TGTGCCAGCAGCACCAAGGTGGCAGATTTCAGCACAACTAATGAAAAACTGTTTTTT.

The gene calls are TRBV5-1 and TRBJ2-7; 8 bases map to TRBD1. CDR3 length: 15 amino acids. With V trimmed by 3 bases and J by 7 bases, 12 bases remained unmatched. Germline V lookup: CDR1 SGHRS, CDR2 YFSETQ. The CDR3 region is CASSSETGGWGEQYF. CDR3 DNA: TGCGCCAGCAGCTCTGAAACAGGGGGTTGGGGTGAGCAGTACTTC.

The gene calls are TRBV4-1 and TRBJ1-4, with 9 bases fitting TRBD1. Unmatched junction bases numbered 0, after V lost 1 base and J lost 3 bases. The CDR3 contains 15 residues. Germline V gene sequence: CDR1 MGHRA, CDR2 YSYEKL. This chain's CDR3 is CASSQGQGANEKLFF. The CDR3 bases are TGCGCCAGCAGCCAAGGACAGGGGGCTAATGAAAAACTGTTTTTT.

The chain employs TRBV7-2 and TRBJ2-7; 7 bases line up with TRBD2. Germline V lookup: CDR1 SGHTA, CDR2 FQGNSA. The CDR3 runs 14 residues. With V trimmed by 1 base and J by 4 bases, 4 bases remained unmatched. CDR3 nucleotides: TGTGCCAGCAGCTTAGGGGGGGGAGGGTACGAGCAGTACTTC. Translation: CASSLGGGGYEQYF.

On this clone itself: The junction departs from the called germline gene at one end, perhaps through a read error. The chain recombines TRBV7-7 with TRBJ2-4; 8 bases fit TRBD1. Germline V gene lookup returns CDR1 SSHAT and CDR2 FNYEAQ (reference sequence). This CDR3 is built from 14 residues. Here the CDR3 DNA reads TGTGCTAGCAGCATTGGACAGGGTCGAAACATTCAGTACTTC. Translating it yields CASSIGQGRNIQYF.

The rearrangement links TRBV5-4 to TRBJ2-3; the D is unclear. The CDR3 loop spans 15 amino acids. In germline, CDR1 is SGHNT, CDR2 YYREEE (reference sequence). V was trimmed by 1 base and J by 4 bases, leaving 13 bases between them. CDR3 nucleotide sequence: TGTGCCAGCAGCTTGAAAGCTGCCCAAGCAGATACGCAGTATTTT. As protein: CASSLKAAQADTQYF.

V gene TRBV7-9 combines with J gene TRBJ1-6; D perhaps matches TRBD1 (6 bases). The CDR3 sequence is 16 residues long. Germline CDR1 SEHNR, CDR2 FQNEAQ (reference sequence). The ends were cut back, 3 bases at V and 10 bases at J, with 19 bases in the middle. The CDR3 protein is CASSLQFRGPGSPLHF. The DNA of the CDR3 is TGTGCCAGCAGCTTGCAGTTCCGGGGGCCTGGATCACCCCTCCACTTT.

V is TRBV6-5 and J is TRBJ2-7; TRBD1 matches 10 bases. The CDR3 is 15 residues long. The germline gives CDR1 MNHEY, CDR2 SVGAGI. J gave up 2 bases and V 6 bases, and 7 bases lay outside the gene matches. The CDR3 loop reads CASRPGDRGTYEQYF. CDR3 nucleotides: TGTGCCAGCAGGCCAGGGGACAGGGGAACCTACGAGCAGTACTTC.

V gene TRBV30 combines with J gene TRBJ2-6; 10 positions agree with TRBD1. CDR1 and CDR2 from the germline V gene are GTSNPN and SVGIG (reference sequence). Germline trimming cut 5 bases from V and 4 bases from J; bases unmatched to any gene: 8. There are 16 residues in the CDR3. The CDR3 DNA reads TGTGCCTGGCTAGGGACAGGGGCGTCGGGGGCCAACGTCCTGACTTTC. Translated: CAWLGTGASGANVLTF.

The chain joins TRBV4-3 to TRBJ1-2; 7 positions agree with TRBD1. The V and J ends lost 4 bases and 8 bases, in that order; junction bases with no gene match: 10. The CDR3 totals 14 residues. From germline, CDR1 is LGHNA and CDR2 YSLEER. CDR3 coding DNA: TGCGCCAGCAGCCCGATTACAGGGGCTGGGGGCTACACCTTC. Protein sequence: CASSPITGAGGYTF.

This chain links TRBV14 with TRBJ2-2, with TRBD2 matching over 9 bases. Trimming removed 4 bases from V and 5 bases from J; junction bases left unmatched: 5. This CDR3 is built from 15 residues. CDR1 and CDR2 (germline): SGHDN, FVKESK. In nucleotides, the CDR3 is TGTGCCAGCAGCCGTAGCGGGAGCAGAACCGGGGAGCTGTTTTTT. Its protein product is CASSRSGSRTGELFF.

The CDR3 spells CARSFEVLASSQETQYF. DNA of the CDR3: TGTGCCAGAAGCTTCGAAGTGTTGGCTAGCAGCCAAGAGACCCAGTACTTC. The chain carries TRBV5-3 and TRBJ2-5; D perhaps matches TRBD2 (5 bases). TRBV5-3 is designated an ORF whose function remains uncertain. The CDR3 runs to 17 residues. Trimming removed 2 bases at V and 1 base at J, with 18 bases between.

The V gene is TRBV2, the J gene TRBJ2-7; 8 nucleotides match TRBD1. J gave up 2 bases and V 6 bases, and 0 bases lay outside the gene matches. Germline V gene sequence: CDR1 SNHLY, CDR2 FYNNEI. The length of the CDR3 is 12 residues. The CDR3 DNA sequence: TGTGCCAGCAGGGACAGGGCCTACGAGCAGTACTTC. This sequence encodes CASRDRAYEQYF.

The chain couples TRBV2 to TRBJ1-1; D is undetermined. This CDR3 comprises 11 residues. Trimming shortened V by 6 bases and J by 4 bases, and 6 bases separated the two germline ends. Germline V gene lookup returns CDR1 SNHLY and CDR2 FYNNEI. CDR3 DNA sequence: TGTGCCAGCAGAGGGCCCACTGAAGCTTTCTTT. This translates into CASRGPTEAFF.

The chain links TRBV7-8 to TRBJ2-3, with 11 bases matching TRBD2. The CDR3 extends over 20 amino acids. The V gene end was trimmed by 2 bases and the J gene end by 0 bases; junction bases not matched to a gene: 13. Germline CDR1 is SGHVS and CDR2 is FQNEAQ. The CDR3 spells CASSLRDPLAGGGSTDTQYF. CDR3 nucleotide sequence: TGTGCCAGCAGCTTAAGGGACCCTTTAGCGGGGGGGGGAAGCACAGATACGCAGTATTTT.

V usage is TRBV7-3 and J usage is TRBJ2-5; the D gene is possibly TRBD1 (6 bases). The CDR3 is 17 amino acids. Germline lookup yields CDR1 SGHTA and CDR2 FQGTGA. V lost 1 base to trimming and J lost 1 base, with 16 bases between them. The CDR3 sequence: CASSLIRAGARQETQYF. In DNA form, the CDR3 reads TGTGCCAGCAGCTTAATCAGGGCAGGGGCGCGCCAAGAGACCCAGTACTTC. The full variable domain, its missing parts supplied by reference TRBV7-3 and TRBJ2-5, is GAGVSQTPSNKVTEKGKYVELRCDPISGHTALYWYRQSLGQGPEFLIYFQGTGAADDSGLPNDRFFAVRPEGSVSTLKIQRTERGDSAVYLCASSLIRAGARQETQYFGPGTRLLVL.

The chain combines TRBV7-9 with TRBJ2-5, with D tentatively TRBD1 (6 bases). The J call may be in error: the DNA end matches TRBJ2-7 better. Germline lookup yields CDR1 SEHNR and CDR2 FQNEAQ (reference sequence). The CDR3 runs 15 residues. The CDR3 loop reads CASSSDRIGTYEQYF. CDR3 DNA sequence: TGTGCCAGCAGCTCCGACAGGATTGGAACCTACGAGCAGTACTTC.

This chain uses TRBV9 with TRBJ1-3; D is undetermined. The CDR3 length is 14 residues. Looked up from germline, CDR1 is SGDLS and CDR2 is YYNGEE. V lost 4 bases to trimming and J lost 0 bases, with 8 bases between them. The CDR3 protein is CASSPSNSGNTIYF. DNA of the CDR3: TGTGCCAGCAGCCCTTCGAACTCTGGAAACACCATATATTTT.

This chain links TRBV5-1 with TRBJ2-7; no reliable D call. This CDR3 is 14 amino acids long. The germline V gene has CDR1 SGHRS and CDR2 YFSETQ. V was pared by 0 bases and J by 1 base, with 8 bases between. The CDR3 nucleotides read TGCGCCAGCAGCTTGGCCGACATTTCCTACGAGCAGTACTTC. It encodes CASSLADISYEQYF.